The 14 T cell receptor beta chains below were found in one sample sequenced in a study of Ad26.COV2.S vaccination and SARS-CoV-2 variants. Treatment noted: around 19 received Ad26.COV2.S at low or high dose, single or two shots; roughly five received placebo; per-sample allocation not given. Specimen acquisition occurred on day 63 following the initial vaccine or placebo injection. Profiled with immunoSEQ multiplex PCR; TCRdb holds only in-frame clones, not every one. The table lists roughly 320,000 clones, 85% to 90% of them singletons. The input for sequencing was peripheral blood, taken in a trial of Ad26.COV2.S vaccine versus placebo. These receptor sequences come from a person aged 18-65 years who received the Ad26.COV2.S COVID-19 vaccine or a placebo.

CDR3 amino acids: CASSSDRNTEAFF. CDR3 sequence (DNA): TGTGCCAGCAGCTCAGACAGGAACACTGAAGCTTTCTTT. The rearrangement links TRBV7-3 to TRBJ1-1; tentative D call: TRBD1 (5 bases). V was clipped by 4 bases and J by 1 base, with 7 bases between them. Germline CDR1 is SGHTA and CDR2 is FQGTGA. This CDR3 comprises 13 residues.

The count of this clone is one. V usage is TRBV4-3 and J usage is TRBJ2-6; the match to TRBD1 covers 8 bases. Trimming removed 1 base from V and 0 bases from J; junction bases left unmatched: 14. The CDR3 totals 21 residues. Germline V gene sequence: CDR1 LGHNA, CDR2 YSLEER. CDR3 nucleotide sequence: TGCGCCAGCAGCCAAGGCTTACTGACCGGGACAGGACCCTCTGGGGCCAACGTCCTGACTTTC. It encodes CASSQGLLTGTGPSGANVLTF.

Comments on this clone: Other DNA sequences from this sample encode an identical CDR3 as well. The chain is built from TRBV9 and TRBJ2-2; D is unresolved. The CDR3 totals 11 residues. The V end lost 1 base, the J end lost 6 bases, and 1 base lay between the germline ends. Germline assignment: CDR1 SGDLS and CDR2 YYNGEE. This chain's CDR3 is CASSVSGELFF. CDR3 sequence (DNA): TGTGCCAGCAGCGTATCCGGGGAGCTGTTTTTT. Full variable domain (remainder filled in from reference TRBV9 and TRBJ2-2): DSGVTQTPKHLITATGQRVTLRCSPRSGDLSVYWYQQSLDQGLQFLIQYYNGEERAKGNILERFSAQQFPDLHSELNLSSLELGDSALYFCASSVSGELFFGEGSRLTVL.

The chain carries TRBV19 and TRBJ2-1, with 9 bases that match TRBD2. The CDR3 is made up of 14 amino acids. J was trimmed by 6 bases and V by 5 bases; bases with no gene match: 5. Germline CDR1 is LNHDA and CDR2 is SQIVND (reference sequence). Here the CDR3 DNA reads TGTGCCAGTAGTCCCCTAGCGGGGAGCAATGAGCAGTTCTTC. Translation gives CASSPLAGSNEQFF.

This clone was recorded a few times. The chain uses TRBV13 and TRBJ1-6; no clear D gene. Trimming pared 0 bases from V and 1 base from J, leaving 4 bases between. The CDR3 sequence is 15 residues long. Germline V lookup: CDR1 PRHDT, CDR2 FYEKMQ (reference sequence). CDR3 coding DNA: TGTGCCAGCAGCTTAGGGGGATCCTATAATTCACCCCTCCACTTT. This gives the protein CASSLGGSYNSPLHF.

This CDR3 is CAWSHTGYEAFF. In nucleotides, the CDR3 is TGTGCCTGGAGTCATACCGGGTATGAAGCTTTCTTT. The chain joins TRBV30 to TRBJ1-1; no definite D call. Germline V gene sequence: CDR1 GTSNPN, CDR2 SVGIG (reference sequence). CDR3 size: 12 residues. The ends were cut back, 2 bases at V and 7 bases at J, with 11 bases in the middle.

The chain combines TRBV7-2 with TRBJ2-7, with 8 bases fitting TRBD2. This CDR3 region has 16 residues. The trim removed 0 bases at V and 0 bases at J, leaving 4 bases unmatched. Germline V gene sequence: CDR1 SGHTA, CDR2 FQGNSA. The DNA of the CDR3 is TGTGCCAGCAGCTTAGCTAGCGGGGCAAGCTCCTACGAGCAGTACTTC. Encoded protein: CASSLASGASSYEQYF.

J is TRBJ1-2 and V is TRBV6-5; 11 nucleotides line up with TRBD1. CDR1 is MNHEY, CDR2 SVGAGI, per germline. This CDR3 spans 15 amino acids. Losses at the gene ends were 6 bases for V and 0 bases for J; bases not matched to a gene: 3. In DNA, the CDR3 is TGTGCCAGCAGGGACAGGGGGCGAGCTAACTATGGCTACACCTTC. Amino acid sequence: CASRDRGRANYGYTF.

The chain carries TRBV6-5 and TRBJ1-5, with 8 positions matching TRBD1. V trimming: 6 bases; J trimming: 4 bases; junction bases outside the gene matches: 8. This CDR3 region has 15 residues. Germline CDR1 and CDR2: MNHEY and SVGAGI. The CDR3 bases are TGTGCCAGCAGCCGGACAGGGTCGGTAAATCAGCCCCAGCATTTT. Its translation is CASSRTGSVNQPQHF.

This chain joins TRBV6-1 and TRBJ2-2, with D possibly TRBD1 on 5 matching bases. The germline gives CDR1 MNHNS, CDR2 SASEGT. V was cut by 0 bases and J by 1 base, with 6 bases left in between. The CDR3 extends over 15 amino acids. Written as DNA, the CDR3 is TGTGCCAGCAGTGAAGCCAGGGTGAACACCGGGGAGCTGTTTTTT. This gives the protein CASSEARVNTGELFF.

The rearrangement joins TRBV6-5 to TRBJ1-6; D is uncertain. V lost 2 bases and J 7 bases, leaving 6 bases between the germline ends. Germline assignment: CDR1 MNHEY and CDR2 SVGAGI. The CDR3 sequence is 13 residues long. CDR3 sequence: CASSYTRNSPLHF. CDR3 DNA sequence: TGTGCCAGCAGTTACACTCGGAATTCACCCCTCCACTTT.

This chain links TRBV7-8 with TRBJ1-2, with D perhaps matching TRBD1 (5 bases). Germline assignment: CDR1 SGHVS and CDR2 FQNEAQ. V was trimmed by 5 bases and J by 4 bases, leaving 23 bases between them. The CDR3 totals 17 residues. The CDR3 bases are TGTGCCAGCAGCACCCGCACCCCCCTCAGGGACTCCTATGGCTACACCTTC. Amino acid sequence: CASSTRTPLRDSYGYTF.

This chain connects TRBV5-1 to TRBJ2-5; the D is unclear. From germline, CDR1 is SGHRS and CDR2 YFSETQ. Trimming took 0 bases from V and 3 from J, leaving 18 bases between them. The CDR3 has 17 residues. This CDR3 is CASSLGRGPLVEETQYF. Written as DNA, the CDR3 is TGCGCCAGCAGCTTGGGTCGCGGCCCTTTGGTGGAAGAGACCCAGTACTTC. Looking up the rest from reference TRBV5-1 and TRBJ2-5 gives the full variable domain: KAGVTQTPRYLIKTRGQQVTLSCSPISGHRSVSWYQQTPGQGLQFLFEYFSETQRNKGNFPGRFSGRQFSNSRSEMNVSTLELGDSALYLCASSLGRGPLVEETQYFGPGTRLLVL.

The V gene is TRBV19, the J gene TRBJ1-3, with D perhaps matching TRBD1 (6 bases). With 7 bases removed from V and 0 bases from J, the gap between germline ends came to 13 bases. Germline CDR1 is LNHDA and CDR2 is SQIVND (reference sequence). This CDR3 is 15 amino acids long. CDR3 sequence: CASKGQPVSGNTIYF. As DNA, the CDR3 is TGTGCCAGTAAGGGACAACCGGTCTCTGGAAACACCATATATTTT.